This T cell receptor (beta chain) stems from a study of T cell responses to AZD1222 COVID-19 vaccine. The table came from immunoSEQ multiplex PCR; TCRdb's copy has only in-frame clones and leaves some out. The profile shows 70,000 to 95,000 clones, roughly 89% of them singletons. The CDR3 has 14 residues. From germline, CDR1 is MNHEY and CDR2 SVGAGI. V lost 5 bases and J lost 3; bases outside the gene matches: 3. The specimen comprised peripheral blood, sampled on day 0 of MenACWY control vaccination. This TCR derives from an adult in good health. The chain combines TRBV6-5 with TRBJ1-2; 10 bases are shared with TRBD1. The CDR3 DNA sequence: TGTGCCAGCAGTCGGACAGGGGGATACTATGGCTACACCTTC. It specifies CASSRTGGYYGYTF.